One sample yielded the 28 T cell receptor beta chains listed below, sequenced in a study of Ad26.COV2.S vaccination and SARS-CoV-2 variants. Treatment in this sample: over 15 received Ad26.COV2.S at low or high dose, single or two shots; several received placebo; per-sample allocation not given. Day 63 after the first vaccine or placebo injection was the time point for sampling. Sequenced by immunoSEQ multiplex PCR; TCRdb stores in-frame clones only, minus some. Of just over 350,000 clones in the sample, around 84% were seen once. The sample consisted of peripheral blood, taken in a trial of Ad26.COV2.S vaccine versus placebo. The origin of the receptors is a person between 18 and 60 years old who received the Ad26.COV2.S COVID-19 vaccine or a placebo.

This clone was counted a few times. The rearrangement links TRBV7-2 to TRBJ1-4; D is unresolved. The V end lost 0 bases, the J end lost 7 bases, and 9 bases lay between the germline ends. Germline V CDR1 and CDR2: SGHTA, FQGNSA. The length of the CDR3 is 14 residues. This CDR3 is CASSLAPLGEKLFF. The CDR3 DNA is TGTGCCAGCAGCTTAGCCCCATTGGGTGAAAAACTGTTTTTT. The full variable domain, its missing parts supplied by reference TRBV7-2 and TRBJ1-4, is GAGVSQSPSNKVTEKGKDVELRCDPISGHTALYWYRQSLGQGLEFLIYFQGNSAPDKSGLPSDRFSAERTGGSVSTLTIQRTQQEDSAVYLCASSLAPLGEKLFFGSGTQLSVL.

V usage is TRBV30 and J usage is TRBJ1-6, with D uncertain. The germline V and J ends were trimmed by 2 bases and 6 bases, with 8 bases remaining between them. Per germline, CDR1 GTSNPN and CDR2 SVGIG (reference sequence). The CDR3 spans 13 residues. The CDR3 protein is CAWSLQTNSPLHF. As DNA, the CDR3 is TGTGCCTGGAGTTTGCAGACTAATTCACCCCTCCACTTT. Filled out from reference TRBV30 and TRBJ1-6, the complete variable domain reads SQTIHQWPATLVQPVGSPLSLECTVEGTSNPNLYWYRQAAGRGLQLLFYSVGIGQISSEVPQNLSASRPQDRQFILSSKKLLLSDSGFYLCAWSLQTNSPLHFGNGTRLTVT.

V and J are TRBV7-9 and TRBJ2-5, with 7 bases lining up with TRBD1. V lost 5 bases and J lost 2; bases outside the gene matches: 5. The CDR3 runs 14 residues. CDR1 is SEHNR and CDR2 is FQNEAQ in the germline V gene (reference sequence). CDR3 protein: CASSRDSLQETQYF. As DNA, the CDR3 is TGTGCCAGCAGCCGGGACAGCCTTCAAGAGACCCAGTACTTC.

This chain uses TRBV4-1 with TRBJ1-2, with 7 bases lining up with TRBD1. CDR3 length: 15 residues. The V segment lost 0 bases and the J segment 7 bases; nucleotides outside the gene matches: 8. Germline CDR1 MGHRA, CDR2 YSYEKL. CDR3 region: CASSQDGTGAAGYTF. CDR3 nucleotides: TGCGCCAGCAGCCAAGATGGAACAGGGGCGGCTGGCTACACCTTC.

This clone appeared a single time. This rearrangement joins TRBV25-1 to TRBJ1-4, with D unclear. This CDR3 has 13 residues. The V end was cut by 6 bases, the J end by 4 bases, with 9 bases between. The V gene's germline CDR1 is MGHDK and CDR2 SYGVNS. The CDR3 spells CASSRAGNEKLFF. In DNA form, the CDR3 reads TGTGCCAGCAGCAGAGCGGGTAATGAAAAACTGTTTTTT.

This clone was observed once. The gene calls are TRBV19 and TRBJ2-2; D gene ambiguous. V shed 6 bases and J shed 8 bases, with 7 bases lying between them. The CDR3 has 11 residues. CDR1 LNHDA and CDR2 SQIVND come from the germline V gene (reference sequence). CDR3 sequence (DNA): TGTGCCAGTAGCCCCCCGGGGGAGCTGTTTTTT. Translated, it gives CASSPPGELFF.

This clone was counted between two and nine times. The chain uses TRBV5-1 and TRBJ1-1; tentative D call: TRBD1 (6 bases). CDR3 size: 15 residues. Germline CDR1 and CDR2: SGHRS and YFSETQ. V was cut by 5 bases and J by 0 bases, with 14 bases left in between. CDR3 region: CASRWLDSLNTEAFF. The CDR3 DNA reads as TGCGCCAGCAGGTGGCTGGACAGTTTGAACACTGAAGCTTTCTTT.

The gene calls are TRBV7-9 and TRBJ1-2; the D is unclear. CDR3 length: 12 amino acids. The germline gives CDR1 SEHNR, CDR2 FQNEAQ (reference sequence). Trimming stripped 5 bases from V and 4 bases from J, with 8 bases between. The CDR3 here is CASSPEGYGYTF. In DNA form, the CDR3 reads TGTGCCAGCAGCCCAGAGGGCTATGGCTACACCTTC.

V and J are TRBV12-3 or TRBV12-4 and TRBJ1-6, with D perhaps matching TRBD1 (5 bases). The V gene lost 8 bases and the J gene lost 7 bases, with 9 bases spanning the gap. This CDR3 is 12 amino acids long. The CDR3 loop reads CASERGNSPLHF. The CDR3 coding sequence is TGTGCCAGCGAACGGGGCAATTCACCCCTCCACTTT.

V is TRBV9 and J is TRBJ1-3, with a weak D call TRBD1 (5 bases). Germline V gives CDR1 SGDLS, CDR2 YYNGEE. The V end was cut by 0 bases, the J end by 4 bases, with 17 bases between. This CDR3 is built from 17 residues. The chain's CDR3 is CASSVAGVGGSGNTIYF. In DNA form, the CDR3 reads TGTGCCAGCAGCGTAGCTGGGGTGGGGGGATCGGGAAACACCATATATTTT.

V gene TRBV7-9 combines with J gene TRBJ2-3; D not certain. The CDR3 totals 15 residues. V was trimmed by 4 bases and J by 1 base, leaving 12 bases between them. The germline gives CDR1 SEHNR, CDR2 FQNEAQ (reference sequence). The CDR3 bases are TGTGCCAGCAGCTCAGTAGGAGACGGCACAGATACGCAGTATTTT. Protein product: CASSSVGDGTDTQYF. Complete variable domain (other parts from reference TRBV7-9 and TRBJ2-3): DTGVSQNPRHKITKRGQNVTFRCDPISEHNRLYWYRQTLGQGPEFLTYFQNEAQLEKSRLLSDRFSAERPKGSFSTLEIQRTEQGDSAMYLCASSSVGDGTDTQYFGPGTRLTVL.

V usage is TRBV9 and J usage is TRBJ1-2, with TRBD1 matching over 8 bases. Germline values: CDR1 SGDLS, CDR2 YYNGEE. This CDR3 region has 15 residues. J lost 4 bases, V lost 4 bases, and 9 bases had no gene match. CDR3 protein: CASSTTGTGAYGYTF. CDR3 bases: TGTGCCAGCAGCACAACCGGGACAGGAGCCTATGGCTACACCTTC.

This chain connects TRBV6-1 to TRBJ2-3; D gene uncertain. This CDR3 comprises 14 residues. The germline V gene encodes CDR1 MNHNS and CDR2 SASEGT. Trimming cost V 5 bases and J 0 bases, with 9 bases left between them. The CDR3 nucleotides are TGTGCCAGCAGTCCAGCAGCTAGCACAGATACGCAGTATTTT. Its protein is CASSPAASTDTQYF.

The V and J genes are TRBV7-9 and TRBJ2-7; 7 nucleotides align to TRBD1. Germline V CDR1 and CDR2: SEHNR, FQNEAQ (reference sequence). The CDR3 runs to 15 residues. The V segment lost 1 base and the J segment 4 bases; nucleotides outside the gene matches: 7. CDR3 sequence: CASSLVRTGMYEQYF. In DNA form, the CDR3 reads TGTGCCAGCAGCTTAGTCAGGACAGGCATGTACGAGCAGTACTTC.

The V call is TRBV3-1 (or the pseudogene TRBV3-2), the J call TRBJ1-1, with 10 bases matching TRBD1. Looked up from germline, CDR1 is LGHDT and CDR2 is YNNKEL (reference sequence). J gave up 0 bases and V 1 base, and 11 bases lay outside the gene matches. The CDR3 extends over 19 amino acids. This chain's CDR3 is CASSQVKPGQGTMNTEAFF. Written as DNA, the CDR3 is TGTGCCAGCAGCCAAGTTAAGCCGGGACAGGGGACTATGAACACTGAAGCTTTCTTT.

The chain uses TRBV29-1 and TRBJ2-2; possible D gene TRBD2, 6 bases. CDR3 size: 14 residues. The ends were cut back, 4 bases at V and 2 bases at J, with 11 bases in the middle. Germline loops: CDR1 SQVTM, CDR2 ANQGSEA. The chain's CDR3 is CSVAGLPNTGELFF. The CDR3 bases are TGCAGCGTTGCTGGACTACCTAACACCGGGGAGCTGTTTTTT.

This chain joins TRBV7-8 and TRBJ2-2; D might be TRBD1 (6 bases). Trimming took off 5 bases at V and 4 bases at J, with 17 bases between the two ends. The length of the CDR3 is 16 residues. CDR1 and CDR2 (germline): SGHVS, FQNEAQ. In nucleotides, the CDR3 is TGTGCCAGCAGCCTAACCTGGACAGCGACCACCGGGGAGCTGTTTTTT. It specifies CASSLTWTATTGELFF.

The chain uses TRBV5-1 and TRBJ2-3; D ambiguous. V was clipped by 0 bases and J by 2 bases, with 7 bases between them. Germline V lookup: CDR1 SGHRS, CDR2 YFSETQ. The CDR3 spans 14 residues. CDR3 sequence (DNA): TGCGCCAGCAGCTTGGGAGCAGTCACAGATACGCAGTATTTT. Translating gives CASSLGAVTDTQYF. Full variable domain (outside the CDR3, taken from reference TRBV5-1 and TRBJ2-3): KAGVTQTPRYLIKTRGQQVTLSCSPISGHRSVSWYQQTPGQGLQFLFEYFSETQRNKGNFPGRFSGRQFSNSRSEMNVSTLELGDSALYLCASSLGAVTDTQYFGPGTRLTVL.

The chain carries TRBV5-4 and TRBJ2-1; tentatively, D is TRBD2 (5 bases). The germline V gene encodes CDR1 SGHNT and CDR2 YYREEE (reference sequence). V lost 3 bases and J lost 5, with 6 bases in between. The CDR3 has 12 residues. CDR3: CASSWTHNEQFF. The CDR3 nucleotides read TGTGCCAGCAGCTGGACTCACAATGAGCAGTTCTTC.

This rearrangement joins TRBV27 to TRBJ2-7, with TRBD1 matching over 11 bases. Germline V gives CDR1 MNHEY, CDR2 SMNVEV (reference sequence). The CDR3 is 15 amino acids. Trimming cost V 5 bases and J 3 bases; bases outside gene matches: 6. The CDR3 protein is CASSLTGTGGYEQYF. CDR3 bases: TGTGCCAGCAGTCTAACCGGGACAGGGGGCTACGAGCAGTACTTC.

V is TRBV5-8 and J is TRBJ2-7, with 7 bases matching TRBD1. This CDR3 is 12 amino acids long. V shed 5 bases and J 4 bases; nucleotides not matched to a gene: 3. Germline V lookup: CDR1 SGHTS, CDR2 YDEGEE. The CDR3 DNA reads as TGTGCCAGCAGTTCACAGGGGTACGAGCAGTACTTC. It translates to CASSSQGYEQYF.

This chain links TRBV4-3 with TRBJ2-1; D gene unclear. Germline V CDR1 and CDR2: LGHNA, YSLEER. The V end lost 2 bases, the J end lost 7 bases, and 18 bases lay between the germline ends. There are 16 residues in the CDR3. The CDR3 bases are TGCGCCAGCAGCCAACAATTGGACGGGCGCTCAAATGAGCAGTTCTTC. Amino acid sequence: CASSQQLDGRSNEQFF.

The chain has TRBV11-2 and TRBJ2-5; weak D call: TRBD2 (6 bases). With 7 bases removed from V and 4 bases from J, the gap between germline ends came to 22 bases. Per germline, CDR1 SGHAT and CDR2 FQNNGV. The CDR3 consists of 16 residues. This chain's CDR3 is CASKKEGTLGRETQYF. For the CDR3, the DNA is TGTGCCAGCAAGAAGGAGGGTACCCTGGGGCGAGAGACCCAGTACTTC.

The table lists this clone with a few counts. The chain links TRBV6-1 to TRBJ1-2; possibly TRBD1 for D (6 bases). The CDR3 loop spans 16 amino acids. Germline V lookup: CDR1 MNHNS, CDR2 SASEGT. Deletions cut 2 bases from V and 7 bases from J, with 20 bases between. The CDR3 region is CASSESTGWRTRGYTF. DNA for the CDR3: TGTGCCAGCAGTGAATCCACAGGGTGGAGGACGCGTGGCTACACCTTC.

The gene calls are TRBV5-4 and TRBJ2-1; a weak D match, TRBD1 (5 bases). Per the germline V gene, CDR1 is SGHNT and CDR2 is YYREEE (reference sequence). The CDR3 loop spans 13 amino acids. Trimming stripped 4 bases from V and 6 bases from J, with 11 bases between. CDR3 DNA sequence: TGTGCCAGCAGCCGCGGACAAGTCAATGAGCAGTTCTTC. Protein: CASSRGQVNEQFF.

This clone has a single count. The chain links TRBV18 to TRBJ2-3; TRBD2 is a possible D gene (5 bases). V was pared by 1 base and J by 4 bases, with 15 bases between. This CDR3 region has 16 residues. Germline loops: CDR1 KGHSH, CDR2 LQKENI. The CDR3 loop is CASSPHREVGADTQYF. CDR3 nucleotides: TGTGCCAGCTCACCACATCGGGAAGTTGGGGCAGATACGCAGTATTTT.

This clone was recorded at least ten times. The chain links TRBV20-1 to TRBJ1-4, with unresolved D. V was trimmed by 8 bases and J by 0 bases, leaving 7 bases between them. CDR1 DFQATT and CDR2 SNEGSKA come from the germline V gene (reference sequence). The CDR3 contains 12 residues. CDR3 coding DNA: TGCAGTCCCAGTGCAACTAATGAAAAACTGTTTTTT. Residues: CSPSATNEKLFF.

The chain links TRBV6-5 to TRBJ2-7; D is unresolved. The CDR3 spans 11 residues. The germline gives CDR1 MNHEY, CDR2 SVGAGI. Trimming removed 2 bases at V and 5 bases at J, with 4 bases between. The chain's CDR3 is CASSYRNEQYF. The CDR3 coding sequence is TGTGCCAGCAGTTACAGGAACGAGCAGTACTTC.